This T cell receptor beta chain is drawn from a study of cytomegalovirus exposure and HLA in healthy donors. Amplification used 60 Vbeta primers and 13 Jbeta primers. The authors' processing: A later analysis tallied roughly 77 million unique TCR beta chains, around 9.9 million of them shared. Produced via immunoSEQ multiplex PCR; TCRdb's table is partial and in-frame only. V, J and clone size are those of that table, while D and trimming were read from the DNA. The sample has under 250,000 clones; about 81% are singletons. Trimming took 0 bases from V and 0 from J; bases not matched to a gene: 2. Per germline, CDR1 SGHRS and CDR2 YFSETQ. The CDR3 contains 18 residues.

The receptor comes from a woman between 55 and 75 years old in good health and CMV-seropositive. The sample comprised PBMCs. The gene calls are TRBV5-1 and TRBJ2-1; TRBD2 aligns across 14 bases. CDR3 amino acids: CASSLDGTSGSSYNEQFF. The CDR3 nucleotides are TGCGCCAGCAGCTTGGATGGGACTAGCGGGAGCTCCTACAATGAGCAGTTCTTC.